This passage covers 11 T cell receptor beta chains from one sample sequenced in a study of tissue T cells after allogeneic stem cell transplantation. Profiling relied on immunoSEQ multiplex PCR, and the TCRdb table lists in-frame clones only, not all of them. The sample includes thousands of clones, 50% of them seen just once. Described time point: mouse harvest day 7 after allogeneic transplant. Each mouse received 10^7 T-cell-depleted marrow cells plus 10^6 splenic CD5+ T cells by tail vein. Material: gut tissue. The source of these receptors is a female BALB/c mouse given C57BL/6 T cells with graft-versus-host disease after an allogeneic hematopoietic cell transplant.

This clone was picked up a small number of times. Mouse gene names apply. Coverage ceases 1 residue before the CDR3 finishes, and the germline J gene fills in the end. The chain recombines TRBV3 with TRBJ2-7; D gene unclear. V was pared by 5 bases and J by 6 bases, with 14 bases between. CDR3 length: 13 residues. Germline V gene data show CDR1 as SNHLY and CDR2 as FYNGKV (reference sequence). The CDR3 bases that were read are TGTGCCAGCAGCATCCCCGGGGTTTTTGAACAGTAC. The encoded protein is CASSIPGVFEQY. The full CDR3 protein reads CASSIPGVFEQYF.

With respect to this clone: Germline and genes here are mouse. The read is 1 residue too short to cover the CDR3 end, so that end is filled in from the germline J gene. The same CDR3 also results from other DNA sequences found in this sample. This chain links TRBV13-1 with TRBJ2-4, with D perhaps matching TRBD1 or TRBD2 (6 bases each). Trimming removed 0 bases from V and 3 bases from J, with 14 bases in between. This CDR3 region has 16 residues. CDR1 and CDR2 from the germline V gene are NSHNY and SYGAGN. The DNA read from the CDR3 is TGTGCCAGCAGTGATGCCGGGGGCGCGGGCCAAAACACCTTGTAC. Amino acid sequence: CASSDAGGAGQNTLY. The entire CDR3 reads CASSDAGGAGQNTLYF.

This clone has only a few counts. Gene labels here are mouse ones. The CDR3 end falls 1 residue outside the read, so it is completed with the germline J gene. This chain uses TRBV26 with TRBJ2-7; 7 bases are a match to TRBD1. Germline values: CDR1 KGHPV, CDR2 FQNQEV (reference sequence). V was pared by 6 bases and J by 0 bases, with 2 bases of the junction left unmatched. There are 13 residues in the CDR3. The chain's CDR3 is CASSRDSSYEQYF. CDR3 bases read: TGTGCCAGCAGCCGGGACAGCTCCTATGAACAGTAC. Filled out from reference TRBV26 and TRBJ2-7, the complete variable domain reads NSKVIQTPRYLVKGQGQKAKMRCIPEKGHPVVFWYQQNKNNEFKFLINFQNQEVLQQIDMTEKRFSAECPSNSPCSLEIQSSEAGDSALYLCASSRDSSYEQYFGPGTRLTVL.

Remarks on this clone: Genes and germline are mouse. Sequencing ends 1 residue short of the CDR3 end; the germline J gene provides the rest. This sequence joins TRBV26 and TRBJ2-5, with TRBD2 matching over 7 bases. This CDR3 is 13 amino acids long. V was clipped by 2 bases and J by 5 bases; unmatched bases: 1. CDR1 and CDR2 (germline): KGHPV, FQNQEV (reference sequence). The CDR3 bases that were read are TGTGCCAGCAGTCTGGTGGGGGGAGACACCCAGTAC. Its translation: CASSLVGGDTQY. The whole CDR3 sequence reads CASSLVGGDTQYF.

This clone showed up just a few times. Germline and genes here are mouse. The DNA ends 1 residue before the CDR3 does, and the rest of the CDR3 is filled in from the germline J gene. The gene calls are TRBV1 and TRBJ1-1; 7 positions agree with TRBD1. Germline CDR1 and CDR2: NSQYPW and LRSPGD (reference sequence). The CDR3 has 15 residues. V trimming: 3 bases; J trimming: 0 bases; junction bases outside the gene matches: 4. CDR3 DNA (partial): TGCACCTGCAGTGCCACCGGGACAGCAAACACAGAAGTCTTC. This translates into CTCSATGTANTEVF. The full CDR3 protein reads CTCSATGTANTEVFF.

This clone ranks as medium-sized (0.01 to 0.1%). Gene names follow the mouse nomenclature. The sequenced CDR3 bases are TGTGCCAGCAGTCTGGGACAGTATGAACAGTAC. It translates to CASSLGQYEQY. The whole CDR3 sequence reads CASSLGQYEQYF. The chain is built from TRBV26 and TRBJ2-7; the D gene is possibly TRBD1 (6 bases). Coverage ceases 1 residue before the CDR3 finishes, and the germline J gene fills in the end. The CDR3 spans 12 residues. Germline V lookup: CDR1 KGHPV, CDR2 FQNQEV (reference sequence). The germline V and J ends were trimmed by 2 bases and 4 bases, with 6 bases remaining between them.

The table lists this clone with a few counts. The genes are named according to mouse. The read ends 1 residue before the CDR3 terminus; that terminus is restored from the germline J gene. V and J are TRBV26 and TRBJ1-4; D is unresolved. V lost 6 bases to trimming and J lost 0 bases, with 5 bases between them. Germline CDR1 is KGHPV and CDR2 is FQNQEV (reference sequence). The CDR3 covers 13 residues. The sequenced part of the CDR3 DNA is TGTGCCAGCAGCCCCTTTTCCAACGAAAGATTATTT. Translated: CASSPFSNERLF. Given in full, the CDR3 is CASSPFSNERLFF.

This clone came up a few times. Here the gene names and germline are mouse. The read is 1 residue too short to cover the CDR3 end, so that end is filled in from the germline J gene. The V gene is TRBV29, the J gene TRBJ2-1; D gene ambiguous. CDR1 is MSHET, CDR2 SYDVDS, per germline. V dropped 3 bases and J dropped 1 base, with 4 bases sitting between them. The CDR3 totals 13 residues. The CDR3 sequence: CASSLTNYAEQFF. CDR3 bases read: TGTGCTAGCAGTTTGACAAACTATGCTGAGCAGTTC.

This clone has a handful of counts. These gene names are mouse names. The CDR3 end falls 1 residue outside the read, so it is completed with the germline J gene. The chain is built from TRBV12-2 and TRBJ1-4; unclear D gene. The V and J ends lost 0 bases and 1 base respectively, with 5 bases between them. CDR3 length: 14 amino acids. Germline V gives CDR1 SGHLS, CDR2 HYDKME. CDR3 residues: CASSLSSSNERLFF. The CDR3 bases that were read are TGTGCCAGCTCTCTCAGCAGTTCCAACGAAAGATTATTT.

With regard to this clone: Gene names denote mouse genes. The sequence runs out 1 residue before the end of the CDR3; the remainder is reconstructed from the germline J gene. The chain has TRBV26 and TRBJ2-7, with D possibly matching TRBD1 (6 bases). V dropped 4 bases and J dropped 3 bases, with 10 bases sitting between them. Per germline, CDR1 KGHPV and CDR2 FQNQEV (reference sequence). The CDR3 consists of 13 residues. The part of the CDR3 DNA that was read is TGTGCCAGCAGTCGGGACACCCTCTATGAACAGTAC. Its protein is CASSRDTLYEQY. The CDR3 as a whole reads CASSRDTLYEQYF.

Sample share makes this clone medium-sized (0.01 to 0.1%). Each gene name is a mouse one. The read halts 1 residue ahead of the CDR3 end, with the missing end drawn from the germline J gene. This chain joins TRBV26 and TRBJ2-7; 9 bases are shared with TRBD2. CDR3 length: 15 residues. Trimming took 4 bases from V and 0 from J; bases not matched to a gene: 4. Germline V gene lookup returns CDR1 KGHPV and CDR2 FQNQEV (reference sequence). Incomplete CDR3 DNA: TGTGCCAGCAGTCAGGACTGGGGCCACTCCTATGAACAGTAC. Protein sequence: CASSQDWGHSYEQY. The full CDR3 protein reads CASSQDWGHSYEQYF.